Ten or more counts support the clone carrying this TCR beta chain. Its antigen is not known. The study excluded patients with uncontrolled infection, other autoimmune disease, pregnancy or lactation. Template material for amplifying TCR beta CDR3 regions consisted of RNA transcripts. An initial round of RT-PCR targeting the TCR CDR3 relied on the HTBI primer set. TCRdb reprocessed the multiplex PCR reads with MiXCR, giving one entry per CDR3 protein. The sample gives roughly 500,000 distinct CDR3 sequences, roughly 45% of which show up once; about 40% is in the top ten. The sample is drawn from a study of T cells in Graves' hyperthyroidism and ophthalmopathy. The study, taken as a whole, reports: Blood held most thyroid clonotypes expanded above 0.001 frequency. Patients with ophthalmopathy were separated from those with stable hyperthyroidism by a 13 V-J model. The model made its ophthalmopathy prediction, and onset followed a median approximately 6.5 months later.

The junction had 4 bases not matched to a gene; V was cut back by 3 bases and J by 3 bases. The CDR3 runs to 14 residues. This chain links TRBV12-3 or TRBV12-4 with TRBJ2-5; 7 bases fit TRBD2. Source material: peripheral blood or thyroid tissue (not recorded which). The TCR sequence derives from an adult woman with Graves' disease, either hyperthyroidism or ophthalmopathy (not recorded which). Here the CDR3 DNA reads TGTGCCAGCAGTTTCAGTGCGGGGGAAGAGACCCAGTACTTC. Amino acids: CASSFSAGEETQYF.